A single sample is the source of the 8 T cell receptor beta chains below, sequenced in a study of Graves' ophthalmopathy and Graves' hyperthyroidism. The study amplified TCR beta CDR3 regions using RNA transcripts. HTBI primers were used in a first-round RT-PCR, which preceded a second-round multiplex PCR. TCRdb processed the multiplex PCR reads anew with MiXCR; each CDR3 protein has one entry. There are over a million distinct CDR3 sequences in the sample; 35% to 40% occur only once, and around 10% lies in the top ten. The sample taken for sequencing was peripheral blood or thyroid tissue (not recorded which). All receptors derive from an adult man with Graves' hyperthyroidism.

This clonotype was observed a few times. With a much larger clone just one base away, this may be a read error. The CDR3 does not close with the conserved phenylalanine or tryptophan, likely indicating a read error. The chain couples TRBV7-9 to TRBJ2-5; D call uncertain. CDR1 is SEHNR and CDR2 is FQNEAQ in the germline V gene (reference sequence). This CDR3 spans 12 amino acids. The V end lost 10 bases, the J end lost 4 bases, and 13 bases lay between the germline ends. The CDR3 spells CAIHDKGETQYL. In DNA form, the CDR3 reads TGTGCCATCCACGATAAAGGAGAGACCCAGTACTTA.

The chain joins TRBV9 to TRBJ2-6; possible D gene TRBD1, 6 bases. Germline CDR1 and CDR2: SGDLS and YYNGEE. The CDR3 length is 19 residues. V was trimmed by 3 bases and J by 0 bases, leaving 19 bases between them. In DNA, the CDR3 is TGTGCCAGCAGCGCTAAGGGGGAGTTTGGGGACTCTGGGGCCAACGTCCTGACTTTC. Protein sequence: CASSAKGEFGDSGANVLTF.

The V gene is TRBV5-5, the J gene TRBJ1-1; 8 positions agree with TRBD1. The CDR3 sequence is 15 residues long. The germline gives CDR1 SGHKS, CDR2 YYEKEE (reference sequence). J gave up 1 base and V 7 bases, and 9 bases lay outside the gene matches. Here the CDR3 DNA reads TGTGCCAGCGAATTCACAGGGGGAGGGAACACTGAAGCTTTCTTT. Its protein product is CASEFTGGGNTEAFF.

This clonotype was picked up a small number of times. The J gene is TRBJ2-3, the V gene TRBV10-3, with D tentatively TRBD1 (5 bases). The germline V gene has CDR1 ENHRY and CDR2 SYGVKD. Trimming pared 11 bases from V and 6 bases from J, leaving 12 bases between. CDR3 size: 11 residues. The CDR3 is CAARYRDTQYF. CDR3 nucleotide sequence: TGTGCCGCGCGATACAGGGATACGCAGTATTTT.

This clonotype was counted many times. Written as DNA, the CDR3 is TGTGCTGGCAGGTCTTTGAACACCGGGGAGCTGTTTTTT. It codes for CAGRSLNTGELFF. The chain uses TRBV7-3 and TRBJ2-2, with D hard to call. CDR1 and CDR2 from the germline V gene are SGHTA and FQGTGA. This CDR3 has 13 residues.

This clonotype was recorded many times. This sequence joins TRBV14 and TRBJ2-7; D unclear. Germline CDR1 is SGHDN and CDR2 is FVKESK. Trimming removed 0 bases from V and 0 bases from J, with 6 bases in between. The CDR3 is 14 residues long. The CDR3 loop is CASSQEGVSYEQYF. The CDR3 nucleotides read TGTGCCAGCAGCCAAGAGGGCGTCTCCTACGAGCAGTACTTC.

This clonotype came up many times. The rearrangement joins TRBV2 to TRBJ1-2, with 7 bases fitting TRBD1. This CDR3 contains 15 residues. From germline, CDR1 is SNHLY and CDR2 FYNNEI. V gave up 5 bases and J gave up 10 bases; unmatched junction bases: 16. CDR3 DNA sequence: TGTGCCAGCAGTACCCCGTCGAGCTTTGGGACAGACTACACCTTC. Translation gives CASSTPSSFGTDYTF.

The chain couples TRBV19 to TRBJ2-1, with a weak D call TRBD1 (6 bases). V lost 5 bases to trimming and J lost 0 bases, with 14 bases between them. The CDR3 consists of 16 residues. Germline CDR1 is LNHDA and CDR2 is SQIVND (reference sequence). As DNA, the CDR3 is TGTGCCAGTAGTTCCCGGACAGCTAGCTCCTACAATGAGCAGTTCTTC. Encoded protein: CASSSRTASSYNEQFF.